Reported below is one TCR beta chain. Its antigen remains unidentified. Germline V gene data show CDR1 as PRHDT and CDR2 as FYEKMQ (reference sequence). The CDR3 runs 12 residues. The V and J ends lost 6 bases and 6 bases respectively, with 12 bases between them. This specimen belongs to a study of CD8+ T cells in alopecia areata. It was cDNA, reverse transcribed from extracted RNA, that served as the sequencing template. Assay used: immunoSEQ multiplex PCR; TCRdb lists only in-frame clones, some missing. The sample includes approximately 100,000 clones, about 60% of them seen just once. Whole-study findings and limits: In patients, TCRs were shared less clearly than in mice, and HLA may possibly be involved.

The treatment here: oral pan-JAK inhibitor, 5-10 mg twice daily. Investigators sorted PBMCs to obtain both CD4+ and CD8+ T cells. This chain joins TRBV13 and TRBJ2-7; no clear D gene. The sequencing here drew on CD8+ T cells sorted from blood, taken at roughly week 58, from a patient treated with tofacitinib. The sequence was collected from a human donor with alopecia areata. CDR3 bases: TGTGCCAGCAGTGAACAGAGCCCCGAGCAGTACTTC. This sequence encodes CASSEQSPEQYF.